This T cell receptor beta chain was captured in a study of cytomegalovirus exposure and HLA in healthy donors. The CDR3 is made up of 15 amino acids. CDR1 is SGDLS and CDR2 is YYNGEE in the germline V gene. V was shortened by 3 bases and J by 6 bases, with 16 bases between the two germline ends. PCR employed 60 Vbeta and 13 Jbeta primers. The data were produced by immunoSEQ multiplex PCR, yet TCRdb's version contains in-frame clones alone and is incomplete. The listing contains under 130,000 clones. Study-level findings and limits: Common viral pathogens seemed, in a later analysis, to connect with several of the most significant clusters. Among the sequence variants, a highly shared cluster was likely an artifact of sequencing. By a later analysis, the bulk of CMV-associated TCR beta chains appeared HLA-restricted. In presence/absence analyses, roughly uniform sequencing depth across donors was assumed.

Comments on this clone: Its antigen is still unknown.

The material sequenced was PBMCs. The chain combines TRBV9 with TRBJ2-1; D gene ambiguous. This sequence originates from a man aged 40-49 years in good health and CMV-seronegative. This CDR3 is CASSARSLPSNEQFF. In DNA form, the CDR3 reads TGTGCCAGCAGCGCCCGGTCCCTCCCCTCCAATGAGCAGTTCTTC. Using reference TRBV9 and TRBJ2-1 for the parts outside the CDR3, the full variable domain is DSGVTQTPKHLITATGQRVTLRCSPRSGDLSVYWYQQSLDQGLQFLIQYYNGEERAKGNILERFSAQQFPDLHSELNLSSLELGDSALYFCASSARSLPSNEQFFGPGTRLTVL.